Listed below are T cell receptor beta chains from one sample, sequenced in a study of cytomegalovirus exposure and HLA in healthy donors. Repertoires were generated with immunoSEQ multiplex PCR, while TCRdb's copy carries only in-frame clones and drops some. The sample has a few hundred thousand clones, 70% to 85% seen once. Sequences were obtained from PBMCs. These receptors came from a woman aged 55-70 years in good health and CMV-seropositive. Each CDR3 is given with its conserved first and last residue. Each record gives: D gene, clone size, J gene, V gene, CDR3 DNA, CDR3 protein. A D gene is named only where the DNA matches it firmly. The listing skips clone size in some rows; elsewhere it reads once, few, many or a size class.

D: TRBD2
size: .
J: TRBJ2-1
V: TRBV2
DNA: TGTGCCAGCGGACTAGATATCTTGGTCAATGAGCAGTTCTTC
CDR3: CASGLDILVNEQFF

D: TRBD1
size: few
J: TRBJ1-2
V: TRBV5-4
DNA: TGTGCCAGCAGCTCCGGGACAGACATCCCCCTTCCCTCTAACTATGGCTACACCTTC
CDR3: CASSSGTDIPLPSNYGYTF

D: TRBD2
size: .
J: TRBJ2-7
V: TRBV6-1
DNA: TGTGCCAGCAGTGGGGACGGTTGGGGGGGCTACGAGCAGTACTTC
CDR3: CASSGDGWGGYEQYF

D: .
size: .
J: TRBJ2-4
V: TRBV7-2
DNA: TGTGCCAGCAGCTTAGCGGCAATGGAAAACATTCAGTACTTC
CDR3: CASSLAAMENIQYF

D: TRBD2
size: .
J: TRBJ2-1
V: TRBV28
DNA: TGTGCCAGCAGTTTATCTCTAGCGGGGGGGCCTGGGAATGAGCAGTTCTTC
CDR3: CASSLSLAGGPGNEQFF

D: .
size: .
J: TRBJ2-1
V: TRBV5-1
DNA: TGCGCCAGCAGATCTACAGGGTTTAAGCAGTTCTTC
CDR3: CASRSTGFKQFF

D: TRBD1
size: .
J: TRBJ2-7
V: TRBV18
DNA: TGTGCCAGCTCACCAACGGGACAGGGGGCCTACGAGCAGTACTTC
CDR3: CASSPTGQGAYEQYF

D: .
size: .
J: TRBJ2-1
V: TRBV9
DNA: TGTGCCAGCAGCGTAGATATAGGACTCTACAATGAGCAGTTCTTC
CDR3: CASSVDIGLYNEQFF

D: .
size: once
J: TRBJ2-3
V: TRBV14
DNA: TGTGCCAGCAGCCAAGATCGGGTCACGGGATTCGTGTCTAGACTTAGGGATACGCAGTATTTT
CDR3: CASSQDRVTGFVSRLRDTQYF

D: TRBD2
size: .
J: TRBJ2-3
V: TRBV5-6
DNA: TGTGCCAGCAGCTACGGACTAGTTTCTACAGATACGCAGTATTTT
CDR3: CASSYGLVSTDTQYF

D: .
size: .
J: TRBJ2-6
V: TRBV4-2
DNA: TGTGCCAGCAGCCAAGTTCAGGCTGGGGCCAACGTCCTGACTTTC
CDR3: CASSQVQAGANVLTF

D: .
size: .
J: TRBJ2-1
V: TRBV10-2
DNA: TGCGCCAGCAGGGCCAACCCAAGCTCCTACAATGAGCAGTTCTTC
CDR3: CASRANPSSYNEQFF

D: .
size: once
J: TRBJ1-1
V: TRBV28
DNA: TGTGCCAGCAGTTTGCCGGGTCGAGGGGGGGACACTGAAGCTTTCTTT
CDR3: CASSLPGRGGDTEAFF

D: TRBD1
size: .
J: TRBJ1-1
V: TRBV11-2
DNA: TGTGCCAGCAGCCGGATGACAGGGCCAGGCACTGAAGCTTTCTTT
CDR3: CASSRMTGPGTEAFF

D: .
size: .
J: TRBJ1-1
V: TRBV29-1
DNA: TGCAGCCTGGGGGGGGAGAGGGACACTGAAGCTTTCTTT
CDR3: CSLGGERDTEAFF

D: .
size: once
J: TRBJ2-7
V: TRBV7-2
DNA: TGTGCCAGCAGCTGGGACGGGGGAGGAGGGTGGGAGCAGTACTTC
CDR3: CASSWDGGGGWEQYF

D: .
size: .
J: TRBJ2-7
V: TRBV14
DNA: TGTGCCAGCAGCCAAGATTCCCAGGGGGAGCAGTACTTC
CDR3: CASSQDSQGEQYF

D: .
size: .
J: TRBJ1-1
V: TRBV30
DNA: TGTGCCTGGAGCTGGACTGAACACACTGAAGCTTTCTTT
CDR3: CAWSWTEHTEAFF

D: .
size: .
J: TRBJ1-5
V: TRBV2
DNA: TGTGCCAGCAGTGATCAACGGAAACGGGTCAATCAGCCCCAGCATTTT
CDR3: CASSDQRKRVNQPQHF

D: .
size: .
J: TRBJ2-7
V: TRBV29-1
DNA: TGCAGCGCACAGGGTTATTACGAGCAGTACTTC
CDR3: CSAQGYYEQYF

D: .
size: .
J: TRBJ2-4
V: TRBV5-6
DNA: TGTGCCAGCAGCTTGGGAATCGGAGGGGGCCTAAACATTCAGTACTTC
CDR3: CASSLGIGGGLNIQYF

D: TRBD1
size: .
J: TRBJ1-5
V: TRBV30
DNA: TGTGCCTGGAGTGGACAGGGTGGGGAAATACAGCATTTT
CDR3: CAWSGQGGEIQHF

D: .
size: .
J: TRBJ2-1
V: TRBV28
DNA: TGTGCCAGCAGAAGTGTACTCTCGGGCAATGAGCAGTTCTTC
CDR3: CASRSVLSGNEQFF

D: TRBD1
size: .
J: TRBJ2-4
V: TRBV5-1
DNA: TGCGCCAGCAGCGCTTGGGGACAGCCCTCCTTTGGAGACATTCAGTACTTC
CDR3: CASSAWGQPSFGDIQYF

D: .
size: .
J: TRBJ1-2
V: TRBV7-9
DNA: TGTGCCAGCAGCTCCCAGGGAGGAAGGACGGGGGATGGCTACACCTTC
CDR3: CASSSQGGRTGDGYTF

D: TRBD1
size: .
J: TRBJ1-2
V: TRBV18
DNA: TGTGCCAGCTCACCGGGGACAGGGGGCGCGGGCTACACCTTC
CDR3: CASSPGTGGAGYTF

D: .
size: .
J: TRBJ1-2
V: TRBV9
DNA: TGTGCCAGCAGCGAAACAGGTGTCTATGGCTACACCTTC
CDR3: CASSETGVYGYTF

D: TRBD2
size: once
J: TRBJ2-3
V: TRBV10-1
DNA: TGCGCCACCTCAAAACGGGGGGCCAGCGGGAGGACAGATACGCAGTATTTT
CDR3: CATSKRGASGRTDTQYF

D: .
size: .
J: TRBJ1-2
V: TRBV7-9
DNA: TGTGCCAGCAGCTTAGCGCGGAGGGGCAACTATGGCTACACCTTC
CDR3: CASSLARRGNYGYTF

D: .
size: .
J: TRBJ1-2
V: TRBV29-1
DNA: TGCAGCGTTATGACGGACTTGAACTATGGCTACACCTTC
CDR3: CSVMTDLNYGYTF

D: TRBD1
size: few
J: TRBJ1-4
V: TRBV29-1
DNA: TGCAGCGTCTCCCCGGGACAGGGCCCTAATGAAAAACTGTTTTTT
CDR3: CSVSPGQGPNEKLFF

D: TRBD1
size: .
J: TRBJ1-2
V: TRBV7-9
DNA: TGTGCCAGCAGCCGGGACAGCTATGGCTACACCTTC
CDR3: CASSRDSYGYTF

D: TRBD2
size: .
J: TRBJ2-2
V: TRBV29-1
DNA: TGCGGCGTCAGCGGGACTGCGAACACTGGGGAGCTGTTTTTT
CDR3: CGVSGTANTGELFF

D: .
size: .
J: TRBJ1-2
V: TRBV5-1
DNA: TGCGCCAGCAGCTTTTCCCGGGATGGCTACACCTTC
CDR3: CASSFSRDGYTF

D: TRBD2
size: few
J: TRBJ2-3
V: TRBV7-9
DNA: TGTGCCAGCAGCTTAGCAGGGACTAGCGGGGGGGCAGATACGCAGTATTTT
CDR3: CASSLAGTSGGADTQYF

D: TRBD2
size: .
J: TRBJ2-5
V: TRBV5-1
DNA: TGCGCCAGCAGCCAGGGACTAGCGGGAGAGGGAGAGACCCAGTACTTC
CDR3: CASSQGLAGEGETQYF

D: TRBD2
size: .
J: TRBJ2-7
V: TRBV18
DNA: TGTGCCAGCTCGCCCGGACTAGCGGGATCCTACGAGCAGTACTTC
CDR3: CASSPGLAGSYEQYF

D: TRBD1
size: .
J: TRBJ2-5
V: TRBV5-1
DNA: TGCGCCAGCAGCTCAAAATGGGACAGCAAGAACCAAGAGACCCAGTACTTC
CDR3: CASSSKWDSKNQETQYF

D: .
size: .
J: TRBJ1-6
V: TRBV13
DNA: TGTGCCAGCAGCTTCGGGAATAATTCACCCCTCCACTTT
CDR3: CASSFGNNSPLHF

D: TRBD1
size: few
J: TRBJ1-3
V: TRBV18
DNA: TGTGCCAGCTCACCACCGCTTTCACAGGGGTTAATCAACACCATATATTTT
CDR3: CASSPPLSQGLINTIYF

D: .
size: .
J: TRBJ2-5
V: TRBV2
DNA: TGTGCCAGCAGTGATTTGGGGGCGGAGACCCAGTACTTC
CDR3: CASSDLGAETQYF